These 27 T cell receptor beta chains share one sample of origin, sequenced in a study of shared clonotypes between healthy human individuals. Naive CD8 populations comprised CD45RO-negative cells positively selected for CCR7, excluding terminally differentiated effector memory CD45RA+ cells. The table came from immunoSEQ multiplex PCR; TCRdb's copy has only in-frame clones and leaves some out. This sample has nearly 2 million clones, with about 95% found just once. Sample: naive CD8+ T cells sorted from blood. All receptors derive from a man aged 18 to 30 in good health.

The genes are TRBV27 and TRBJ1-2, with D hard to call. CDR1 is MNHEY and CDR2 is SMNVEV in the germline V gene (reference sequence). The V end lost 0 bases, the J end lost 3 bases, and 11 bases lay between the germline ends. This CDR3 has 15 residues. This CDR3 reads CASSLSEGHYYGYTF. The DNA for the CDR3 is TGTGCCAGCAGTTTATCAGAGGGCCACTACTATGGCTACACCTTC.

The chain joins TRBV9 to TRBJ2-7; possible D gene TRBD2, 6 bases. Trimming stripped 3 bases from V and 2 bases from J, with 9 bases between. In germline, CDR1 is SGDLS, CDR2 YYNGEE. CDR3 length: 13 amino acids. The DNA for the CDR3 is TGTGCCAGCAGCGCCCCGGGGGCCTACGAGCAGTACTTC. Amino acid sequence: CASSAPGAYEQYF. Full variable domain (outside the CDR3, taken from reference TRBV9 and TRBJ2-7): DSGVTQTPKHLITATGQRVTLRCSPRSGDLSVYWYQQSLDQGLQFLIQYYNGEERAKGNILERFSAQQFPDLHSELNLSSLELGDSALYFCASSAPGAYEQYFGPGTRLTVT.

The chain is built from TRBV19 and TRBJ1-1; 11 bases fit TRBD1. Trimming removed 6 bases from V and 3 bases from J; junction bases left unmatched: 9. The CDR3 consists of 16 residues. Germline lookup yields CDR1 LNHDA and CDR2 SQIVND (reference sequence). CDR3 region: CASSGQGAIMDTEAFF. The DNA for the CDR3 is TGTGCCAGTAGCGGACAGGGGGCGATTATGGACACTGAAGCTTTCTTT.

The V gene is TRBV28, the J gene TRBJ2-1; 7 bases align to TRBD2. V gave up 6 bases and J gave up 10 bases; unmatched junction bases: 6. The CDR3 runs to 12 residues. CDR1 and CDR2 from the germline V gene are MDHEN and SYDVKM. CDR3 DNA: TGTGCCAGCAGCCGGCGGCGGGGGGAGCAGTTCTTC. This translates into CASSRRRGEQFF.

The rearrangement joins TRBV21-1 to TRBJ2-5; TRBD1, the D gene given by the table, was not confirmed from the DNA. TRBV21-1 is annotated as a pseudogene. CDR3 size: 18 residues. CDR3 sequence: CASSNGTGVDVREETQYF. The CDR3 DNA sequence: TGTGCCAGCAGCAATGGGACAGGGGTCGACGTTCGGGAAGAGACCCAGTACTTC.

The chain couples TRBV9 to TRBJ1-3, with D tentatively TRBD1 (5 bases). V gave up 3 bases and J gave up 0 bases, with 10 bases separating them. This CDR3 has 15 amino acids. The germline CDR1 and CDR2 sequences are SGDLS and YYNGEE. CDR3 residues: CASSGGIGSGNTIYF. In DNA, the CDR3 is TGTGCCAGCAGCGGGGGGATAGGCTCTGGAAACACCATATATTTT.

The rearrangement uses TRBV6-5 and TRBJ2-3, with 9 bases that match TRBD2. The germline gives CDR1 MNHEY, CDR2 SVGAGI. CDR3 length: 13 residues. V gave up 7 bases and J gave up 2 bases; unmatched junction bases: 1. The chain's CDR3 is CASTSGDTDTQYF. The CDR3 bases are TGTGCCAGCACTAGCGGGGACACAGATACGCAGTATTTT.

As to this clone: The same CDR3 is also encoded by other DNA sequences in this sample. The chain links TRBV5-1 to TRBJ2-7; D gene ambiguous. Germline V gene lookup returns CDR1 SGHRS and CDR2 YFSETQ. V was clipped by 2 bases and J by 4 bases, with 10 bases between them. The CDR3 totals 13 residues. CDR3 in DNA: TGCGCCAGCAGCTTTGGGATCGGGTACGAGCAGTACTTC. Translation gives CASSFGIGYEQYF.

The chain employs TRBV4-1 and TRBJ1-4; D gene ambiguous. This CDR3 has 16 residues. CDR1 and CDR2 (germline): MGHRA, YSYEKL. The germline V and J ends were trimmed by 0 bases and 2 bases, with 10 bases remaining between them. CDR3 bases: TGCGCCAGCAGCCAAGAACGATGGTCGACTAATGAAAAACTGTTTTTT. Translation gives CASSQERWSTNEKLFF.

The chain employs TRBV29-1 and TRBJ1-1; 12 bases match TRBD1. The V segment lost 7 bases and the J segment 6 bases; nucleotides outside the gene matches: 15. The CDR3 runs 16 residues. The germline CDR1 and CDR2 sequences are SQVTM and ANQGSEA. CDR3 amino acids: CSAIPGQGAPFPEAFF. The CDR3 coding sequence is TGCAGCGCTATCCCGGGACAGGGGGCTCCTTTTCCTGAAGCTTTCTTT.

The chain joins TRBV5-6 to TRBJ1-5; D remains ambiguous. V lost 4 bases, J lost 2 bases, and 16 bases lay in between. Looked up from germline, CDR1 is SGHDT and CDR2 is YYEEEE. This CDR3 has 16 amino acids. The CDR3 DNA reads as TGTGCCAGCAGCCTCGTCGCATCTGGCGGCAATCAGCCCCAGCATTTT. Its protein product is CASSLVASGGNQPQHF.

The rearrangement joins TRBV11-1 to TRBJ2-7, with a tentative D call TRBD2 (5 bases). Germline V gives CDR1 SGHAT, CDR2 FQDESV (reference sequence). Trimming cost V 5 bases and J 3 bases, with 14 bases left between them. CDR3 length: 14 residues. The chain's CDR3 is CASSPGYGGYEQYF. The CDR3 DNA follows: TGTGCCAGCAGCCCCGGGTACGGAGGCTACGAGCAGTACTTC.

The chain combines TRBV29-1 with TRBJ2-7; the match to TRBD2 covers 9 bases. J gave up 3 bases and V 3 bases, and 9 bases lay outside the gene matches. The CDR3 length is 15 residues. Germline CDR1 SQVTM, CDR2 ANQGSEA. CDR3 amino acids: CSVEVAGEHRYEQYF. CDR3 bases: TGCAGCGTTGAGGTAGCGGGAGAGCATCGCTACGAGCAGTACTTC.

This chain uses TRBV27 with TRBJ1-1; D gene uncertain. Germline V gene lookup returns CDR1 MNHEY and CDR2 SMNVEV (reference sequence). The CDR3 is 14 amino acids. Trimming shortened V by 2 bases and J by 4 bases, and 11 bases separated the two germline ends. This CDR3 is CASSLTKTSTEAFF. DNA of the CDR3: TGTGCCAGCAGTTTAACCAAGACGAGCACTGAAGCTTTCTTT.

With respect to this clone: A read error likely explains this, since a far larger clone differs by one base. Different DNA sequences within this sample yield the same CDR3. The J gene is TRBJ2-7, the V gene TRBV11-2; no clear D. This CDR3 has 12 amino acids. From germline, CDR1 is SGHAT and CDR2 FQNNGV. The ends were cut back, 1 base at V and 4 bases at J, with 5 bases in the middle. CDR3 residues: CASSLGDYEQYF. CDR3 bases: TGTGCCAGCAGCTTAGGAGATTACGAGCAGTACTTC.

Concerning this clone itself: In the same sample, other DNA sequences code for this CDR3. The gene calls are TRBV9 and TRBJ1-2, with D hard to call. This CDR3 has 15 residues. The V end was cut by 1 base, the J end by 0 bases, with 10 bases between. Germline CDR1 and CDR2: SGDLS and YYNGEE. The DNA for the CDR3 is TGTGCCAGCAGCGTATCTTCAGGACCTAACTATGGCTACACCTTC. Translation: CASSVSSGPNYGYTF.

The chain combines TRBV4-1 with TRBJ1-2; D not certain. Trimming stripped 1 base from V and 8 bases from J, with 8 bases between. This CDR3 spans 12 amino acids. Germline CDR1 reads MGHRA; CDR2 reads YSYEKL. CDR3 residues: CASSQVEEGYTF. Here the CDR3 DNA reads TGCGCCAGCAGCCAAGTGGAGGAAGGCTACACCTTC.

The genes are TRBV6-4 and TRBJ2-2; TRBD1 matches at 12 bases. The ends lost 5 bases at V and 5 bases at J; junction bases unmatched: 18. CDR3 length equals 20 residues. CDR1 and CDR2 from the germline V gene are MRHNA and SNTAGT. The CDR3 here is CASSWGTGGISGRWTGELFF. The CDR3 nucleotides are TGTGCCAGCAGTTGGGGGACAGGGGGCATCAGCGGGAGGTGGACCGGGGAGCTGTTTTTT.

About this clone itself: Other nucleotide sequences in the sample specify the same CDR3. This chain uses TRBV6-5 with TRBJ2-7; TRBD1 agrees at 9 bases. The germline CDR1 and CDR2 sequences are MNHEY and SVGAGI. V lost 2 bases and J lost 2; bases outside the gene matches: 4. The CDR3 has 15 amino acids. CDR3 region: CASSYGTGPPYEQYF. The CDR3 DNA reads as TGTGCCAGCAGTTACGGGACAGGGCCCCCCTACGAGCAGTACTTC.

This clone has just one count. The V call is TRBV10-3, the J call TRBJ1-2, with 7 bases identical to TRBD1. V lost 5 bases to trimming and J lost 6 bases; unmatched junction nucleotides: 3. The germline gives CDR1 ENHRY, CDR2 SYGVKD. The CDR3 extends over 12 amino acids. DNA of the CDR3: TGTGCCATCAGTACACAGGGGAATGGCTACACCTTC. Translating it yields CAISTQGNGYTF.

V is TRBV7-8 and J is TRBJ2-7, with D perhaps matching TRBD1 or TRBD2 (5 bases each). Trimming removed 1 base from V and 3 bases from J, with 19 bases in between. From germline, CDR1 is SGHVS and CDR2 FQNEAQ. This CDR3 spans 17 amino acids. CDR3 in amino acids: CASSLGGQRGVFYEQYF. The CDR3 nucleotides are TGTGCCAGCAGCTTAGGAGGCCAGAGAGGGGTTTTCTACGAGCAGTACTTC.

This clone was seen a handful of times. Other DNA sequences in this specimen translate into the identical CDR3. The rearrangement uses TRBV27 and TRBJ2-7, with D perhaps given as TRBD1 or TRBD2 (5 bases each). This CDR3 contains 13 residues. V lost 3 bases to trimming and J lost 2 bases, with 8 bases between them. Germline V gene data show CDR1 as MNHEY and CDR2 as SMNVEV (reference sequence). The CDR3 spells CASSFGGTYEQYF. The CDR3 DNA sequence: TGTGCCAGCAGTTTTGGGGGAACCTACGAGCAGTACTTC.

V is TRBV30 and J is TRBJ2-3; 9 nucleotides agree with TRBD2. V was clipped by 3 bases and J by 4 bases; unmatched bases: 17. The CDR3 covers 18 residues. CDR1 GTSNPN and CDR2 SVGIG come from the germline V gene (reference sequence). As DNA, the CDR3 is TGTGCCTGGAGCGACCCCGGAGGCGGGGGGGCAGGTCCAGATACGCAGTATTTT. Its protein is CAWSDPGGGGAGPDTQYF.

This chain's CDR3 is CASSLRLAGGPTDTQYF. CDR3 coding DNA: TGTGCCAGCAGCCTCCGACTAGCGGGGGGGCCAACAGATACGCAGTATTTT. The J gene is TRBJ2-3, the V gene TRBV11-1; 14 nucleotides match TRBD2. In germline, CDR1 is SGHAT, CDR2 FQDESV (reference sequence). The CDR3 runs 17 residues. Trimming cost V 5 bases and J 3 bases; bases outside gene matches: 7.

V and J are TRBV18 and TRBJ2-7; D remains unclear. Germline CDR1 KGHSH, CDR2 LQKENI. This CDR3 has 16 amino acids. Trimming shortened V by 3 bases and J by 0 bases, and 15 bases separated the two germline ends. CDR3 coding DNA: TGTGCCAGCTCACCCGCGTTTTCCCAGCTCTCCTACGAGCAGTACTTC. Translating it yields CASSPAFSQLSYEQYF. Combining the CDR3 with reference TRBV18 and TRBJ2-7 gives the whole variable domain NAGVMQNPRHLVRRRGQEARLRCSPMKGHSHVYWYRQLPEEGLKFMVYLQKENIIDESGMPKERFSAEFPKEGPSILRIQQVVRGDSAAYFCASSPAFSQLSYEQYFGPGTRLTVT.

This CDR3 is CASSEGFTDDTQYF. The CDR3 DNA sequence: TGTGCCAGCAGTGAGGGGTTCACTGACGATACGCAGTATTTT. This sequence joins TRBV25-1 and TRBJ2-3; D unclear. V was clipped by 3 bases and J by 6 bases, with 13 bases between them. The CDR3 is 14 residues long. The germline V gene encodes CDR1 MGHDK and CDR2 SYGVNS.

The chain is built from TRBV7-9 and TRBJ2-2; either TRBD1 or TRBD2 may fit D (7 bases each). Germline V gene sequence: CDR1 SEHNR, CDR2 FQNEAQ (reference sequence). The CDR3 sequence is 14 residues long. Trimming left V 3 bases short and J 6 bases short, with 11 bases between. CDR3 nucleotides: TGTGCCAGCAGCTTGGGAGGGGGCCCCGGGGAGCTGTTTTTT. As protein: CASSLGGGPGELFF.